The clone carrying this TCR beta chain was observed a handful of times. The target antigen is unknown. There are 12 residues in the CDR3. The V end was cut by 4 bases, the J end by 5 bases, with 9 bases between. CDR1 SQVTM and CDR2 ANQGSEA come from the germline V gene. Libraries were prepared by immunoSEQ multiplex PCR; TCRdb keeps only in-frame clonotypes and omits some of them. The sample consists of 120,000 or so clones, around 84% of them appearing once. This entry belongs to a study of identifying expanded T cells in peripheral blood. Whole-study findings and limits: About 1.3 clones differed between technical replicates, versus around 15 and 19 over time.

Sequenced material: blood. The source is a person aged 18 to 70 in good health. The chain employs TRBV29-1 and TRBJ1-5, with D possibly matching TRBD1 (6 bases). CDR3 DNA: TGCAGCGTTGTGGCAGGGGATCAGCCCCAGCATTTT. Protein: CSVVAGDQPQHF. Full variable domain (remainder filled in from reference TRBV29-1 and TRBJ1-5): SAVISQKPSRDICQRGTSLTIQCQVDSQVTMMFWYRQQPGQSLTLIATANQGSEATYESGFVIDKFPISRPNLTFSTLTVSNMSPEDSSIYLCSVVAGDQPQHFGDGTRLSIL.